This T cell receptor (beta chain) derives from a study of beta chain features in type 1 diabetes. The wider study: All samples combined gave roughly 110,000,000 sorted cells for examination.

Germline CDR1 and CDR2: MGHRA and YSYEKL. Deletions cut 1 base from V and 5 bases from J, with 20 bases between. CDR3 size: 17 residues. Reverse transcription of all isolated RNA meant that expressed TCRB transcripts were sequenced. TCRdb's table, derived via immunoSEQ multiplex PCR, lists solely in-frame clones and lacks some. There are about 180,000 clones in the sample; approximately 13% occur only once, and 0.62% lies in the top ten. The V gene is TRBV4-1, the J gene TRBJ2-5, with a possible D match to TRBD2 (6 bases). Material: central memory CD4+ T cells from blood. The source of this sequence is a woman younger than 35 in good health. Here the CDR3 DNA reads TGCGCCAGCAGCCAAGTCCTGGAAAGCGGGTTTTGGGAGACCCAGTACTTC. Protein product: CASSQVLESGFWETQYF.